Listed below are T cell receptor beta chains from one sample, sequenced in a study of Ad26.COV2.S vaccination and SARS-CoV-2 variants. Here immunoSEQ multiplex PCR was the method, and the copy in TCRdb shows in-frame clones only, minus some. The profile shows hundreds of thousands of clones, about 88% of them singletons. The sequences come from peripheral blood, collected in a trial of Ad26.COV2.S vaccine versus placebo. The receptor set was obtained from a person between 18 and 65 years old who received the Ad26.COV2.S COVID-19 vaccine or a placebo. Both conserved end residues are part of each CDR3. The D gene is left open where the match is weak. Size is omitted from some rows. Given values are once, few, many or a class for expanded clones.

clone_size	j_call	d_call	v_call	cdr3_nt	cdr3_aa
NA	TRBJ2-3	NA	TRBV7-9	TGTGCCAGCAGCCCTGGTTATACGCAGTATTTT	CASSPGYTQYF
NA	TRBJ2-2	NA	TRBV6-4	TGTGCCAGCAGTGACGATTTCCAAGGGGAGCTGTTTTTT	CASSDDFQGELFF
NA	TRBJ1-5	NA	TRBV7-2	TGTGCCAGCAGCTTATACGGGACCATATTTCAGCCCCAGCATTTT	CASSLYGTIFQPQHF
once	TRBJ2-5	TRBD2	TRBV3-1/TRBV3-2	TGTGCCAGCAGCCAAGGAAGGACTAGCGGGGGGGAGACCCAGTACTTC	CASSQGRTSGGETQYF
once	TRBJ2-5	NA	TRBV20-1	TGCAGTGCTAGGTCGGCGACCCAGTACTTC	CSARSATQYF
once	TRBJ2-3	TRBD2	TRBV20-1	TGCAGTGCTAGTAGAGCGGGGCTCACAGATACGCAGTATTTT	CSASRAGLTDTQYF
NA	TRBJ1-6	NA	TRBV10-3	TGTGCCATCGGGGGGAAGGACGGCTCCTATAATTCACCCCTCCACTTT	CAIGGKDGSYNSPLHF
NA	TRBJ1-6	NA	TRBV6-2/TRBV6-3	TGTGCCAGCAGTTTGCGGGGCTATAATTCACCCCTCCACTTT	CASSLRGYNSPLHF
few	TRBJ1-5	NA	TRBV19	TGTGCCAGTAGTATAGGCCTCTATAGCAATCAGCCCCAGCATTTT	CASSIGLYSNQPQHF
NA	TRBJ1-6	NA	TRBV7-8	TGTGCCAGCAGCTTCAGACAGCGATCTCTAGGGTCACCCCTCCACTTT	CASSFRQRSLGSPLHF
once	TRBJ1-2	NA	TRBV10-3	TGTGCCAGCTACGGCGGCTATGGCTACACCTTC	CASYGGYGYTF
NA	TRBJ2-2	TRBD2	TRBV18	TGTGCCAGCTCAGCTAGCGGGGCATCGAACACCGGGGAGCTGTTTTTT	CASSASGASNTGELFF
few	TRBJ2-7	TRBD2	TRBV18	TGTGCCAGCTCACTCGGACTAGCCTACGAGCAGTACTTC	CASSLGLAYEQYF
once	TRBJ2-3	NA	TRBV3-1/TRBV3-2	TGTGCCAGCAGCCTCCTCGCAGCGGAAAGCACAGATACGCAGTATTTT	CASSLLAAESTDTQYF
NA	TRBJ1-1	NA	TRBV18	TGTGCCAGCTCACCAGTCGGCTACATGAACACTGAAGCTTTCTTT	CASSPVGYMNTEAFF
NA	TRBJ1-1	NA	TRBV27	TGTGCCAGCACGAGGGGGAGGGGCACTGAAGCTTTCTTT	CASTRGRGTEAFF
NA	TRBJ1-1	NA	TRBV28	TGTGCCAGCAGTTTAATGGGTTTGTGGGCTTTCTTT	CASSLMGLWAFF
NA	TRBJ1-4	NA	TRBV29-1	TGCAGCGTTGAATCGGGGGCGTATGATGAAAAACTGTTTTTT	CSVESGAYDEKLFF
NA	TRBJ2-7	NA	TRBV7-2	TGTGCCAGCAGCTTAGGGCAGGCCTTCTACGAGCAGTACTTC	CASSLGQAFYEQYF
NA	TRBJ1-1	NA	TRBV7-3	TGTGCCAGCAGCTTAACAGGACAAAACACTGAAGCTTTCTTT	CASSLTGQNTEAFF
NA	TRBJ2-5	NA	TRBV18	TGTGCCAGCTCACCACTGTCCTGGAAAGAGACCCAGTACTTC	CASSPLSWKETQYF
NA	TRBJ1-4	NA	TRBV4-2	TGTGCCAGCAGCCAAGATCAGGGTACTAATGAAAAACTGTTTTTT	CASSQDQGTNEKLFF
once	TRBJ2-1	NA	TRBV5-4	TGTGCCAGCAGCTTGGTGGCAAGCAATGAGCAGTTCTTC	CASSLVASNEQFF
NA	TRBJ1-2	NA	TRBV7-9	TGTGCCAGCAGCTTAGTACAGGGACGTTACCTCAACTATGGCTACACCTTC	CASSLVQGRYLNYGYTF
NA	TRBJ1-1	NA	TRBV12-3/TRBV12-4	TGTGCCAGCAGTTTGGGGGCGAACACTGAAGCTTTCTTT	CASSLGANTEAFF
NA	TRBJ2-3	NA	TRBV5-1	TGCGCCAGCAGCTCCAAACGGGGCGGTTCGGGCACAGATACGCAGTATTTT	CASSSKRGGSGTDTQYF
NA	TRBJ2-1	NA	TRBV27	TGTGCCAGCAGTTACGCCCTAGCCGATGAGCAGTTCTTC	CASSYALADEQFF
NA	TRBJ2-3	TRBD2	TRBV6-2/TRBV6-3	TGTGCCAGCAGTTCCAGGACTAGCGGGACAGATACGCAGTATTTT	CASSSRTSGTDTQYF
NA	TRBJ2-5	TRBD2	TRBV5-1	TGCGCCAGCAGCTCCCAGGCTGGGGCGGGGGGACAAGAGACCCAGTACTTC	CASSSQAGAGGQETQYF
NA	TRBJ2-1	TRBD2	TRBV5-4	TGTGCCAGCAGCTCAGGGACTAGCGGGATAGAGCAGTTCTTC	CASSSGTSGIEQFF
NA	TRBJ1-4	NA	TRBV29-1	TGCAGCGTTAATAGATTAGTCGGGCCTAATGAAAAACTGTTTTTT	CSVNRLVGPNEKLFF
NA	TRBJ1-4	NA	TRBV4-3	TGCGCCAGCAGCCAAGATGGGGCAACTTCCAATGAAAAACTGTTTTTT	CASSQDGATSNEKLFF
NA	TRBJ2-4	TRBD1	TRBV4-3	TGCGCCAGCAGCCCCTTGGGGACAGGGGATGCCAAAAACATTCAGTACTTC	CASSPLGTGDAKNIQYF
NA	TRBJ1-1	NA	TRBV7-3	TGTGCCAGCAGCTTAGTTGCGAACACTGAAGCTTTCTTT	CASSLVANTEAFF
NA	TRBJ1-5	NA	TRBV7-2	TGTGCCAGCAGCTTAGTGTCTACAGGGCTCAATCAGCCCCAGCATTTT	CASSLVSTGLNQPQHF
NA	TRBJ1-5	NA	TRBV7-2	TGTGCCAGCAGCCCTAGAGGTGAATTTAGCAATCAGCCCCAGCATTTT	CASSPRGEFSNQPQHF
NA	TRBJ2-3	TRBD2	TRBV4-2	TGTGCCAGCAGCCAAGAAGGACTAGCGGGGGGTAACACAGATACGCAGTATTTT	CASSQEGLAGGNTDTQYF
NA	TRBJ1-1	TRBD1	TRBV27	TGTGCCAGCAGTCTCCGGACAGGGTTAGCCACTGAAGCTTTCTTT	CASSLRTGLATEAFF
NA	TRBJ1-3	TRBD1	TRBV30	TGTGCCTGGAGTACGGACAGGGGATATCCTGGAAACACCATATATTTT	CAWSTDRGYPGNTIYF
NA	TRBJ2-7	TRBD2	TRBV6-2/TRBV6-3	TGTGCCAGCAGTTACTCGGCTAGCGGCTCCTACGAGCAGTACTTC	CASSYSASGSYEQYF
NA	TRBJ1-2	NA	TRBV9	TGTGCCAGCAAGGACGGAGCTAACTATGGCTACACCTTC	CASKDGANYGYTF
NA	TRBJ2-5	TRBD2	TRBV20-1	TGCAGTGCTAGTGATAGTCCTTGGGGGGGAGAGACCCAGTACTTC	CSASDSPWGGETQYF
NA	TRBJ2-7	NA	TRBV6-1	TGTGCCAGCAGTGAAGTTGGAGGCACCTACGAGCAGTACTTC	CASSEVGGTYEQYF
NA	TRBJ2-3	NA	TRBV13	TGTGCCAGCACCCCCCTCTGGGGTCTGACAGATACGCAGTATTTT	CASTPLWGLTDTQYF
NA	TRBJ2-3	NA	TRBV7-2	TGTGCCAGCAGCTTACCCGTCCCAGCAAGACCGTATTTT	CASSLPVPARPYF
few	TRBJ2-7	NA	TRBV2	TGTGCCAGCAGTGCAGGTCTGGTCTCCTACGAGCAGTACTTC	CASSAGLVSYEQYF
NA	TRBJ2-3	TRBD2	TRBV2	TGTGCCAGCCAGAGGGAGGGCCACTCAGATACGCAGTATTTT	CASQREGHSDTQYF
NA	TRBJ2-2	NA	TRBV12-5	TGTGCTAGTGGTTTGGTATTTGTGGGGCAGGGTCGAACCGGGGAGCTGTTTTTT	CASGLVFVGQGRTGELFF
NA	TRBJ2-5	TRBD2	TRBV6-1	TGTGCCAGCAGTGAAGTTGCTAGCGGGGGGTCCCGTCAAGAGACCCAGTACTTC	CASSEVASGGSRQETQYF
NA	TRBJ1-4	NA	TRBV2	TGTGCCAGCAGCACCCCCCGGGGGGGCTTTAAACTTAATGAAAAACTGTTTTTT	CASSTPRGGFKLNEKLFF
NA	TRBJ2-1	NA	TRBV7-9	TGTGCCAGCAGCTCCCCAAGGTCGGGCTACAATGAGCAGTTCTTC	CASSSPRSGYNEQFF
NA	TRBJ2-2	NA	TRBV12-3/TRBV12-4	TGTGCCAGCAGGACCAGGGGGGAGCTGTTTTTT	CASRTRGELFF
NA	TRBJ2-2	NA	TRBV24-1	TGTGCCACCAGTGATTTTAGGGCCACCGGGGAGCTGTTTTTT	CATSDFRATGELFF
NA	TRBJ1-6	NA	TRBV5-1	TGCGCCAGTCGCCTTCCAGGGCTGCCCCTCCACTTT	CASRLPGLPLHF
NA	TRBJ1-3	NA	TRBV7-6	TGTGCCAGCAGCCACCATGGGAGGGTCCCTTACTCTGGAAACACCATATATTTT	CASSHHGRVPYSGNTIYF
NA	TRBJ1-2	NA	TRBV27	TGTGCCAGCAGGACAGCGCTAGGCTATGGCTACACCTTC	CASRTALGYGYTF